This is a list of T cell receptor beta chains from one sample in a study of blood T cell repertoires in COVID-19. The assay was immunoSEQ multiplex PCR, and TCRdb's table has in-frame clones only and misses some. Seen here are about 280,000 clones, 70% to 90% observed once, and the top ten hold roughly 4.6%. The specimen sequenced was peripheral blood. The receptor set was obtained from a man aged 45 to 65 with active or convalescent COVID-19. CDR3s include the opening cysteine and the closing phenylalanine or tryptophan. The order of the fields is J gene, clone size, V gene, CDR3 length, D gene, CDR3 DNA, CDR3 protein. D genes are given only for firm matches. Not all rows give a size; the values are once, few, many and, for expanded clones, a class.

j_gene: TRBJ2-5; abundance: .; v_gene: TRBV28; len: 15; d_gene: TRBD2; CDR3nt: TGTGCCAGCAGTTCACTAGCGGGAGTGGGCGAGACCCAGTACTTC; CDR3aa: CASSSLAGVGETQYF
j_gene: TRBJ1-2; abundance: .; v_gene: TRBV5-6; len: 18; d_gene: TRBD1; CDR3nt: TGTGCCAGCAGCTTGAGGACAGGGTCCCAACTTCATAACTATGGCTACACCTTC; CDR3aa: CASSLRTGSQLHNYGYTF
j_gene: TRBJ1-5; abundance: .; v_gene: TRBV21-1; len: 14; d_gene: .; CDR3nt: TGTGCCAGCAGCAAAGGGAAAGGGGTCTCGCCCCAGCATTTT; CDR3aa: CASSKGKGVSPQHF
j_gene: TRBJ2-1; abundance: .; v_gene: TRBV24-1; len: 14; d_gene: .; CDR3nt: TGTGCCACCAGTGATTTGCTACTACCCAATGAGCAGTTCTTC; CDR3aa: CATSDLLLPNEQFF
j_gene: TRBJ1-4; abundance: .; v_gene: TRBV28; len: 14; d_gene: .; CDR3nt: TGTGCCAGCAGTTTCAACAGGGTGGGTGAAAAACTGTTTTTT; CDR3aa: CASSFNRVGEKLFF
j_gene: TRBJ1-1; abundance: .; v_gene: TRBV7-8; len: 15; d_gene: .; CDR3nt: TGTGCCAGCAGCCCTCGGCCAGGGCCGAGCACTGAAGCTTTCTTT; CDR3aa: CASSPRPGPSTEAFF
j_gene: TRBJ2-2; abundance: .; v_gene: TRBV18; len: 15; d_gene: TRBD2; CDR3nt: TGTGCCAGCTCAGACCGGAGCGGGGGTTCCGGGGAGCTGTTTTTT; CDR3aa: CASSDRSGGSGELFF
j_gene: TRBJ1-1; abundance: .; v_gene: TRBV12-3/TRBV12-4; len: 12; d_gene: .; CDR3nt: TGTGCCAGCAGAATAGGGGGGGAGAAAGCTTTCTTT; CDR3aa: CASRIGGEKAFF
j_gene: TRBJ1-5; abundance: .; v_gene: TRBV6-5; len: 12; d_gene: .; CDR3nt: TGTGCCAGCAGTACCCAGGGTCAGCCCCAGCATTTT; CDR3aa: CASSTQGQPQHF
j_gene: TRBJ1-4; abundance: .; v_gene: TRBV19; len: 17; d_gene: TRBD1; CDR3nt: TGTGCCAGTACCAAGAGTCCGGACAGGGACTATAATGAAAAACTGTTTTTT; CDR3aa: CASTKSPDRDYNEKLFF
j_gene: TRBJ1-5; abundance: .; v_gene: TRBV28; len: 15; d_gene: TRBD1; CDR3nt: TGTGCCAGCAGTGTGGGGACAGGGGTCAATCAGCCCCAGCATTTT; CDR3aa: CASSVGTGVNQPQHF
j_gene: TRBJ2-3; abundance: .; v_gene: TRBV7-3; len: 15; d_gene: TRBD2; CDR3nt: TGTGCCAGCAGCTCGGGACTAGCACGGGCAGATACGCAGTATTTT; CDR3aa: CASSSGLARADTQYF
j_gene: TRBJ2-2; abundance: .; v_gene: TRBV5-4; len: 14; d_gene: .; CDR3nt: TGTGCCAGCAGCTTGGATCAAAACACCGGGGAGCTGTTTTTT; CDR3aa: CASSLDQNTGELFF
j_gene: TRBJ1-5; abundance: .; v_gene: TRBV7-8; len: 12; d_gene: .; CDR3nt: TGTGCCAGCAGCTTAGCGCGAGGAACCCAGCATTTT; CDR3aa: CASSLARGTQHF
j_gene: TRBJ1-4; abundance: .; v_gene: TRBV7-8; len: 16; d_gene: TRBD1; CDR3nt: TGTGCCAGCAGCTTAGGGGACAGGGTTACTAATGAAAAACTGTTTTTT; CDR3aa: CASSLGDRVTNEKLFF
j_gene: TRBJ1-6; abundance: .; v_gene: TRBV27; len: 15; d_gene: TRBD1; CDR3nt: TGTGCCAGCAGGATCCTGGACAGGGACGGGTCACCCCTCCACTTT; CDR3aa: CASRILDRDGSPLHF
j_gene: TRBJ1-1; abundance: few; v_gene: TRBV28; len: 12; d_gene: .; CDR3nt: TGTGCCAGCAGTTTATCCTTAACTGAAGCTTTCTTT; CDR3aa: CASSLSLTEAFF
j_gene: TRBJ2-4; abundance: .; v_gene: TRBV20-1; len: 14; d_gene: TRBD1; CDR3nt: TGCAGTGCTAGTCCCGGGACAGGGGATGAGATTCAGTACTTC; CDR3aa: CSASPGTGDEIQYF
j_gene: TRBJ2-1; abundance: once; v_gene: TRBV7-8; len: 18; d_gene: .; CDR3nt: TGTGCCAGCAGCTCCCGCCCTACGGACTACGGGGTTGGCAATGAGCAGTTCTTC; CDR3aa: CASSSRPTDYGVGNEQFF
j_gene: TRBJ1-1; abundance: few; v_gene: TRBV25-1; len: 12; d_gene: TRBD1; CDR3nt: TGTGCCAGCAGGCAGGGGGCCCTGGGGGCTTTCTTT; CDR3aa: CASRQGALGAFF
j_gene: TRBJ1-1; abundance: .; v_gene: TRBV27; len: 16; d_gene: TRBD1; CDR3nt: TGTGCCAGCAGTCCAGACAGGGGAGGAGGGAACACTGAAGCTTTCTTT; CDR3aa: CASSPDRGGGNTEAFF
j_gene: TRBJ1-2; abundance: .; v_gene: TRBV28; len: 15; d_gene: .; CDR3nt: TGTGCCAGCAGTCCAGGGACGGGGGGGAACTATGGCTACACCTTC; CDR3aa: CASSPGTGGNYGYTF
j_gene: TRBJ2-7; abundance: .; v_gene: TRBV18; len: 14; d_gene: .; CDR3nt: TGTGCCAGCTCTCTGGGGGCGCCACGGGACGAGCAGTACTTC; CDR3aa: CASSLGAPRDEQYF
j_gene: TRBJ1-1; abundance: .; v_gene: TRBV28; len: 13; d_gene: .; CDR3nt: TGTGCCAGCGAAGACACGATGAACACTGAAGCTTTCTTT; CDR3aa: CASEDTMNTEAFF
j_gene: TRBJ2-7; abundance: .; v_gene: TRBV27; len: 15; d_gene: .; CDR3nt: TGTGCCAGCAGTTTATCGCGCAGGCCTACCTACGAGCAGTACTTC; CDR3aa: CASSLSRRPTYEQYF
j_gene: TRBJ1-4; abundance: .; v_gene: TRBV6-5; len: 14; d_gene: .; CDR3nt: TGTGCCAGCAGAACTATCGCGACTAATGAAAAACTGTTTTTT; CDR3aa: CASRTIATNEKLFF
j_gene: TRBJ1-6; abundance: .; v_gene: TRBV27; len: 16; d_gene: .; CDR3nt: TGTGCCAGCAGTTTCCGACCAGGGATGGGGTATTCACCCCTCCACTTT; CDR3aa: CASSFRPGMGYSPLHF
j_gene: TRBJ1-5; abundance: .; v_gene: TRBV6-5; len: 15; d_gene: .; CDR3nt: TGTGCCAGCAGGCAACAGTTTCGGGGGGGTCAGCCCCAGCATTTT; CDR3aa: CASRQQFRGGQPQHF
j_gene: TRBJ2-5; abundance: .; v_gene: TRBV7-8; len: 15; d_gene: .; CDR3nt: TGTGCCAGCAGCCCAGACAGAATCCTCCAAGAGACCCAGTACTTC; CDR3aa: CASSPDRILQETQYF
j_gene: TRBJ2-7; abundance: .; v_gene: TRBV7-2; len: 14; d_gene: .; CDR3nt: TGTGCCAGCAGCTTAGAGCGGGACAATCACGAGCAGTACTTC; CDR3aa: CASSLERDNHEQYF
j_gene: TRBJ1-3; abundance: .; v_gene: TRBV7-9; len: 14; d_gene: TRBD1; CDR3nt: TGTGCCAGCAGCTGGGACAGGGGTGTGGACACCATATATTTT; CDR3aa: CASSWDRGVDTIYF
j_gene: TRBJ2-5; abundance: .; v_gene: TRBV28; len: 16; d_gene: .; CDR3nt: TGTGCCAGCAGTCCAAAAAGGACCCTACGCGGAGGGACCCAGTACTTC; CDR3aa: CASSPKRTLRGGTQYF
j_gene: TRBJ2-5; abundance: .; v_gene: TRBV11-2; len: 18; d_gene: TRBD1; CDR3nt: TGTGCCAGCAGCTTCGGACAGGGTGGGGGGAGATGGCAAGAGACCCAGTACTTC; CDR3aa: CASSFGQGGGRWQETQYF